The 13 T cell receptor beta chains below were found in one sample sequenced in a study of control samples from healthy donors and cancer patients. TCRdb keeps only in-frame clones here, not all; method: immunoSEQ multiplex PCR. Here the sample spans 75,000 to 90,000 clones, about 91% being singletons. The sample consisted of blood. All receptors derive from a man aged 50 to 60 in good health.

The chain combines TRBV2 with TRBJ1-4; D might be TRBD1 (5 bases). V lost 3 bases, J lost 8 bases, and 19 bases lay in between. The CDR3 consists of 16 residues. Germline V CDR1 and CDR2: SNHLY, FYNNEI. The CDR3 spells CASSERKGSGGEKLFF. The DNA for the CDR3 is TGTGCCAGCAGTGAGAGGAAGGGGTCCGGCGGGGAAAAACTGTTTTTT.

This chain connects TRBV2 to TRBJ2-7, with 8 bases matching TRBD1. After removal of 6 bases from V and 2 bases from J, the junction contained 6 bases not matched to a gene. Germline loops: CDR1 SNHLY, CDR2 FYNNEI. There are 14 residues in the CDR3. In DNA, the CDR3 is TGTGCCAGCAGCCTGGGACAGGAGCCCTACGAGCAGTACTTC. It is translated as CASSLGQEPYEQYF.

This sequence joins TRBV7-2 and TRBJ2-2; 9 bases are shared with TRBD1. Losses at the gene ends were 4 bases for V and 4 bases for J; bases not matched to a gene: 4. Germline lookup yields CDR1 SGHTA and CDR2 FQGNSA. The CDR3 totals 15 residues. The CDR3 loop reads CASSSRTGATGELFF. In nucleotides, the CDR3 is TGTGCCAGCAGCTCAAGGACAGGGGCCACCGGGGAGCTGTTTTTT.

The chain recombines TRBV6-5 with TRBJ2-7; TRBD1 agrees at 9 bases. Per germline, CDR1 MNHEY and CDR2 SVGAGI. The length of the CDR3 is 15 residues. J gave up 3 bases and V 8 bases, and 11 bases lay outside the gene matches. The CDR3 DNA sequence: TGTGCCAGCGCCCCACTGACAGGGGGGTTCTACGAGCAGTACTTC. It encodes CASAPLTGGFYEQYF.

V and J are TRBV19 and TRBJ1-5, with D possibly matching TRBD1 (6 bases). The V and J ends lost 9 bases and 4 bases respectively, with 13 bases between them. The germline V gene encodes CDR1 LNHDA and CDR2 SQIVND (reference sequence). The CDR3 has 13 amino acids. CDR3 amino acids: CASQDRLNQPQHF. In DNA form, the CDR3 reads TGTGCCAGCCAAGACAGGCTAAATCAGCCCCAGCATTTT.

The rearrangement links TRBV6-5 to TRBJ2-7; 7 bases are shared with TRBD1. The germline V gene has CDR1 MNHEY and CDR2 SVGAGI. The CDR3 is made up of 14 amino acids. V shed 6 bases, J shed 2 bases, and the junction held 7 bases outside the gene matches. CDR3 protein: CASRPWDRTYEQYF. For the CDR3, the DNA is TGTGCCAGCAGACCCTGGGACAGAACCTACGAGCAGTACTTC.

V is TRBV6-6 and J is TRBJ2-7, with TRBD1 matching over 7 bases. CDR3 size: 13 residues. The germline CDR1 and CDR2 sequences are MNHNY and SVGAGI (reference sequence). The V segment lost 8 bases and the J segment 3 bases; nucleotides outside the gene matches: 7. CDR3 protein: CASSPGQFYEQYF. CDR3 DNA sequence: TGTGCCAGCTCCCCGGGACAGTTCTACGAGCAGTACTTC.

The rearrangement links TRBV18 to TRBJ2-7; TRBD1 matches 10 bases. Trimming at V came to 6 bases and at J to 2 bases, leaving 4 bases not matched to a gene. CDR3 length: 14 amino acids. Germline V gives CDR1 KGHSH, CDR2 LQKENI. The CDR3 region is CASSTGTGAYEQYF. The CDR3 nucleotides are TGTGCCAGCTCCACCGGGACAGGGGCCTACGAGCAGTACTTC.

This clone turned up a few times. The CDR3 DNA reads TGTGCCAGCAGCGCGGACAGGGGGCTCAACGAGCAGTACTTC. This gives the protein CASSADRGLNEQYF. The chain employs TRBV5-6 and TRBJ2-7, with 11 positions matching TRBD1. Germline trimming cut 4 bases from V and 5 bases from J; bases unmatched to any gene: 5. The CDR3 is 14 residues long. Germline CDR1 SGHDT, CDR2 YYEEEE. The whole variable domain, remainder taken from reference TRBV5-6 and TRBJ2-7, is DAGVTQSPTHLIKTRGQQVTLRCSPKSGHDTVSWYQQALGQGPQFIFQYYEEEERQRGNFPDRFSGHQFPNYSSELNVNALLLGDSALYLCASSADRGLNEQYFGPGTRLTVT.

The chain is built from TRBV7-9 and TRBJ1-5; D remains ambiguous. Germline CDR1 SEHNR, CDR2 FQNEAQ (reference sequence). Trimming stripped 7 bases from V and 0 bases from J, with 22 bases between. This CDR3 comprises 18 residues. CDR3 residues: CASNSAGVPFYSNQPQHF. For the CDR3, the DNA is TGTGCCAGCAACTCCGCGGGAGTTCCCTTTTATAGCAATCAGCCCCAGCATTTT.

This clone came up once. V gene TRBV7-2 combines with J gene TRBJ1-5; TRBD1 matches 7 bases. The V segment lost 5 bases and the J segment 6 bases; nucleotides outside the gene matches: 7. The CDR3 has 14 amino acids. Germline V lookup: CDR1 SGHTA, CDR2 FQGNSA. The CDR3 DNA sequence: TGTGCCAGCAGCCCCAGACAGGGAGGTCAGCCCCAGCATTTT. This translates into CASSPRQGGQPQHF.

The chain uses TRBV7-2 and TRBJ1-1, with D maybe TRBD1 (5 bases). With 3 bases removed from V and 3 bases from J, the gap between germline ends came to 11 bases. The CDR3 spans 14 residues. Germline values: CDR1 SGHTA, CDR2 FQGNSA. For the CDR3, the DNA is TGTGCCAGCAGCTTCCAGGGTAAAGACACTGAAGCTTTCTTT. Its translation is CASSFQGKDTEAFF.

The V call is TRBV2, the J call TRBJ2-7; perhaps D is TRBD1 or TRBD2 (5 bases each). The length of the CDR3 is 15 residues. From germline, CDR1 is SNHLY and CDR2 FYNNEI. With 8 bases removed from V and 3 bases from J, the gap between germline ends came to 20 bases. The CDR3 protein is CASAERGVYNYEQYF. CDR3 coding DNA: TGTGCCAGCGCCGAGAGAGGGGTCTACAACTACGAGCAGTACTTC.